This T cell receptor (beta chain) was recovered during a study of HIV-infected patients and healthy controls. All unsorted peripheral T cells were captured because whole blood was used without fractionation. CDR1 is SEHNR, CDR2 FQNEAQ, per germline (reference sequence). Between the trimmed V and J ends, which lost 3 bases and 0 bases, there was a span of 8 bases. CDR3 length: 15 residues. cDNA was made from about 500 ng RNA using alpha and beta constant primers. Separate chain-specific third strand synthesis with multiplexing indices produced the alpha and beta libraries. Via MiXCR, TCRdb re-called the 5' RACE reads, giving one row per CDR3 protein. This sample has fewer than 20,000 distinct CDR3 sequences, with approximately 7% found just once.

This sequence joins TRBV7-9 and TRBJ1-4; possible D gene TRBD1, 6 bases. The sequencing sample was made of blood. The receptor's source is an adult in good health. The CDR3 sequence: CASSLTGATNEKLFF. The CDR3 coding sequence is TGTGCCAGCAGCTTGACAGGAGCAACTAATGAAAAACTGTTTTTT.